This entry lists 9 T cell receptor beta chains sequenced from one sample in a study of blood T cell repertoires in COVID-19. The protocol was immunoSEQ multiplex PCR, while the TCRdb copy is restricted to in-frame clones and leaves out a portion. The sample lists 300,000 to 400,000 clones; more than 90% were seen once. Sequenced material: PBMCs or T cells enriched from blood (not recorded which). These receptors came from a woman aged 25 to 39 who had been exposed to COVID-19.

The gene calls are TRBV3-1 (or the pseudogene TRBV3-2) and TRBJ2-2; no reliable D call. The CDR3 totals 15 residues. The V and J ends lost 0 bases and 0 bases respectively, with 5 bases between them. Germline lookup yields CDR1 LGHDT and CDR2 YNNKEL (reference sequence). The CDR3 DNA reads as TGTGCCAGCAGCCAAGATACAGCGAACACCGGGGAGCTGTTTTTT. Its translation: CASSQDTANTGELFF.

V is TRBV5-4 and J is TRBJ1-1; D gene unclear. The CDR3 is 13 residues long. The germline V gene has CDR1 SGHNT and CDR2 YYREEE (reference sequence). The ends were cut back, 5 bases at V and 0 bases at J, with 8 bases in the middle. Here the CDR3 reads CASRGPMNTEAFF. The CDR3 DNA follows: TGTGCCAGCAGGGGCCCTATGAACACTGAAGCTTTCTTT.

This rearrangement joins TRBV4-1 to TRBJ1-2, with D maybe TRBD1 (5 bases). The germline V gene has CDR1 MGHRA and CDR2 YSYEKL. The length of the CDR3 is 14 residues. The V end was cut by 1 base, the J end by 2 bases, with 8 bases between. CDR3 in amino acids: CASSQGTSNYGYTF. In nucleotides, the CDR3 is TGCGCCAGCAGCCAAGGGACATCGAACTATGGCTACACCTTC.

This clone has just a few counts. The CDR3 is CATSDTRDRGNYGYTF. The CDR3 coding sequence is TGTGCCACCAGTGACACCCGGGACAGGGGCAACTATGGCTACACCTTC. This chain joins TRBV24-1 and TRBJ1-2; 10 bases map to TRBD1. Germline values: CDR1 KGHDR, CDR2 SFDVKD. Germline trimming cut 4 bases from V and 2 bases from J; bases unmatched to any gene: 6. CDR3 size: 16 residues.

The rearrangement uses TRBV6-5 and TRBJ2-7; D ambiguous. V shed 6 bases and J shed 0 bases, with 6 bases lying between them. Germline assignment: CDR1 MNHEY and CDR2 SVGAGI. This CDR3 contains 12 residues. Here the CDR3 DNA reads TGTGCCAGCAGACACAGCTCCTACGAGCAGTACTTC. The encoded protein is CASRHSSYEQYF.

This chain uses TRBV19 with TRBJ1-2, with D maybe TRBD1 (5 bases). The germline gives CDR1 LNHDA, CDR2 SQIVND (reference sequence). The CDR3 has 15 residues. V was trimmed by 3 bases and J by 0 bases, leaving 11 bases between them. The CDR3 DNA is TGTGCCAGTAGTATCCCAGGGCAAGCTAACTATGGCTACACCTTC. This sequence encodes CASSIPGQANYGYTF.

This chain connects TRBV4-3 to TRBJ1-1; D not certain. Germline V gene lookup returns CDR1 LGHNA and CDR2 YSLEER. V was pared by 1 base and J by 1 base, with 4 bases between. The CDR3 covers 13 residues. CDR3 protein: CASSQAGNTEAFF. The CDR3 nucleotides read TGCGCCAGCAGCCAAGCGGGGAACACTGAAGCTTTCTTT.

The CDR3 loop reads CASSQDGQSNQPQHF. DNA of the CDR3: TGTGCCAGCAGCCAGGATGGACAGAGCAATCAGCCCCAGCATTTT. V gene TRBV4-2 combines with J gene TRBJ1-5; tentatively, D is TRBD1 (6 bases). The CDR3 consists of 15 residues. V gave up 3 bases and J gave up 1 base, with 10 bases separating them. Looked up from germline, CDR1 is LGHNA and CDR2 is YNFKEQ.

The rearrangement links TRBV9 to TRBJ1-2; D may be TRBD1 (6 bases). Trimming cost V 5 bases and J 1 base, with 12 bases left between them. The germline CDR1 and CDR2 sequences are SGDLS and YYNGEE. The CDR3 consists of 14 residues. The CDR3, as DNA: TGTGCCAGCAGTGCCCAGGGGTTTAACTATGGCTACACCTTC. Translated, it gives CASSAQGFNYGYTF. The whole variable domain, filled in from reference TRBV9 and TRBJ1-2, reads DSGVTQTPKHLITATGQRVTLRCSPRSGDLSVYWYQQSLDQGLQFLIQYYNGEERAKGNILERFSAQQFPDLHSELNLSSLELGDSALYFCASSAQGFNYGYTFGSGTRLTVV.